A single sample is the source of the 4 T cell receptor beta chains below, sequenced in a study of blood T cell repertoires in COVID-19. Assay used: immunoSEQ multiplex PCR; TCRdb lists only in-frame clones, some missing. The sample holds some 130,000 clones, around four fifths seen once. Sequenced sample: peripheral blood. These receptors were obtained from a man aged 55 to 70 who had recovered from COVID-19.

The sample holds a few counts of this clone. The chain carries TRBV4-3 and TRBJ2-1; 8 nucleotides align to TRBD2. The CDR3 has 17 residues. The J segment lost 6 bases and the V segment lost 0 bases, leaving 10 bases of the junction unmatched. The germline gives CDR1 LGHNA, CDR2 YSLEER. CDR3 DNA: TGCGCCAGCAGCCAAGATCCGGGAGGGGTGGTAAGCAATGAGCAGTTCTTC. Residues: CASSQDPGGVVSNEQFF.

This chain links TRBV5-1 with TRBJ2-3; the match to TRBD2 covers 8 bases. The junction had 10 bases not matched to a gene; V was cut back by 10 bases and J by 0 bases. Germline V gives CDR1 SGHRS, CDR2 YFSETQ. The CDR3 consists of 15 residues. The CDR3 DNA is TGCGCCGGAAGACCCGGGACTAGTAGCACAGATACGCAGTATTTT. Translating it yields CAGRPGTSSTDTQYF.

This clone was detected only once. This chain uses TRBV19 with TRBJ2-1; D might be TRBD2 (6 bases). Germline V lookup: CDR1 LNHDA, CDR2 SQIVND (reference sequence). Deletions cut 7 bases from V and 0 bases from J, with 13 bases between. The length of the CDR3 is 15 residues. The CDR3 coding sequence is TGTGCCAGTACTAAGGAGGGGAGCTCCTACAATGAGCAGTTCTTC. It codes for CASTKEGSSYNEQFF.

This chain uses TRBV5-1 with TRBJ2-7; D might be TRBD1 (6 bases). This CDR3 spans 15 amino acids. Germline lookup yields CDR1 SGHRS and CDR2 YFSETQ. Trimming stripped 3 bases from V and 2 bases from J, with 15 bases between. The CDR3 region has the DNA TGCGCCAGCAGCTCGGGCCAGGGGTCCCCCTACGAGCAGTACTTC. Its protein product is CASSSGQGSPYEQYF.